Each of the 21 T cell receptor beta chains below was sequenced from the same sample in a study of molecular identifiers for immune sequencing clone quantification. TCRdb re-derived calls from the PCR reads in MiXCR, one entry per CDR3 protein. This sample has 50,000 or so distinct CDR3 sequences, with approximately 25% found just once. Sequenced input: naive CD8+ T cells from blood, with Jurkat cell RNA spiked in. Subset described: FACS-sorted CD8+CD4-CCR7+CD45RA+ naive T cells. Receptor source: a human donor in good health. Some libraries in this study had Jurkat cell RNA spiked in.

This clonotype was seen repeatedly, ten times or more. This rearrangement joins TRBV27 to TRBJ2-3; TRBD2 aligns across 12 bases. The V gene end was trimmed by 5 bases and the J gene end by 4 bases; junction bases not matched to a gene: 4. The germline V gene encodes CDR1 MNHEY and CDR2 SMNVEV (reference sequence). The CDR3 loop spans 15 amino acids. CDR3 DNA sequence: TGTGCCAGCAGTCTTCTAGCGGGGGGGGCAGATACGCAGTATTTT. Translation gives CASSLLAGGADTQYF.

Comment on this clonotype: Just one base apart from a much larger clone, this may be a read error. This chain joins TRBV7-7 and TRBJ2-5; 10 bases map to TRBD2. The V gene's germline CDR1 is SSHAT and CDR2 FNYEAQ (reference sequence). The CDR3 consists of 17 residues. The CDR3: CASSRGLADPGGEPQYF. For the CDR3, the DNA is TGTGCCAGCAGCAGAGGACTAGCGGACCCAGGGGGAGAGCCCCAGTACTTC.

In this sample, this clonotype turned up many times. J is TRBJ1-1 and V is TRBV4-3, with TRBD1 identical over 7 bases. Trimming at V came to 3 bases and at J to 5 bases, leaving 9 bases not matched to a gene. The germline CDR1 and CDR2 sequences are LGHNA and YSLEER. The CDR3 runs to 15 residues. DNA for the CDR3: TGCGCCAGCAGCCAGGAGGGACAGAGGAGGACTGAAGCTTTCTTT. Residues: CASSQEGQRRTEAFF.

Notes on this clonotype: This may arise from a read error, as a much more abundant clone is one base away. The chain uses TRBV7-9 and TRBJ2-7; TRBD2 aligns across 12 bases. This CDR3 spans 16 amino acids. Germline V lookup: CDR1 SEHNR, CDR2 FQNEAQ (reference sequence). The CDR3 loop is CASSSATSGSVYEQCF. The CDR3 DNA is TGTGCCAGCAGCTCTGCGACTAGCGGGAGTGTTTACGAGCAGTGCTTC.

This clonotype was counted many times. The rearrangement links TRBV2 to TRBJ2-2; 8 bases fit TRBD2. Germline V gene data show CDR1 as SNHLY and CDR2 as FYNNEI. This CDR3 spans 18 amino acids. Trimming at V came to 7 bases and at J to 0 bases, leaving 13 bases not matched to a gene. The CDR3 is CASTAHGERGTNTGELFF. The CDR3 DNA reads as TGTGCCAGCACCGCACACGGGGAGCGGGGGACGAACACCGGGGAGCTGTTTTTT.

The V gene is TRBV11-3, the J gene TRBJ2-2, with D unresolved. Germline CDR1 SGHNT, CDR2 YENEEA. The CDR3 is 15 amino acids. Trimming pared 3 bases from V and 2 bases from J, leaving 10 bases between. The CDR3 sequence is CASSFRAGNTGELFF. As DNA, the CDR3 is TGTGCCAGCAGCTTCCGAGCTGGAAACACCGGGGAGCTGTTTTTT.

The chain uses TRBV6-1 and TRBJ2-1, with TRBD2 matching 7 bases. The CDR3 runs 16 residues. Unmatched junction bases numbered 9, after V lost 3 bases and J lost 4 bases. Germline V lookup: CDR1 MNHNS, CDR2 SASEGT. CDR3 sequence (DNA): TGTGCCAGCAGTGATATCTTGCGGGAGCCTTACAATGAGCAGTTCTTC. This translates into CASSDILREPYNEQFF.

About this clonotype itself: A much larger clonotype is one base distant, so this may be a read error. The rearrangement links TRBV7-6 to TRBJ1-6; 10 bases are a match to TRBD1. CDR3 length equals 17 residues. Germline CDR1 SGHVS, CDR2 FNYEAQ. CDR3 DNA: TGTGTCAGCAGCTTAGCGGATTCTTGGACAGGGGGTTCACCCCTCCACTTT. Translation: CVSSLADSWTGGSPLHF.

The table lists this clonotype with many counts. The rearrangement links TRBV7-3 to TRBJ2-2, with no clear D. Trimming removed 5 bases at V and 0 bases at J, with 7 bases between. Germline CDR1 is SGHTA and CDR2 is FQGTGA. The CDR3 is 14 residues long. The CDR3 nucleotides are TGTGCCAGCAGCCAAGATTCGAACACCGGGGAGCTGTTTTTT. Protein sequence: CASSQDSNTGELFF.

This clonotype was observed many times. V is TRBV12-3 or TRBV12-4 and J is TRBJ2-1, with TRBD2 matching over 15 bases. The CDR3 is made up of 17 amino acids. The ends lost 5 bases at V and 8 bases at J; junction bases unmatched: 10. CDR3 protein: CASSPWTSGRAQYEQFF. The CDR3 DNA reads TGTGCCAGCAGTCCATGGACTAGCGGGAGGGCGCAATATGAGCAGTTCTTC.

CDR3 loop: CASSQNPGTGKETQYF. The CDR3 DNA is TGTGCCAGCAGCCAAAACCCCGGGACCGGGAAAGAGACCCAGTACTTC. The rearrangement joins TRBV7-9 to TRBJ2-5; the D gene could be TRBD1 or TRBD2 (5 bases each). The CDR3 is 16 residues long. V was clipped by 5 bases and J by 3 bases, with 19 bases between them. Germline V gene lookup returns CDR1 SEHNR and CDR2 FQNEAQ (reference sequence).

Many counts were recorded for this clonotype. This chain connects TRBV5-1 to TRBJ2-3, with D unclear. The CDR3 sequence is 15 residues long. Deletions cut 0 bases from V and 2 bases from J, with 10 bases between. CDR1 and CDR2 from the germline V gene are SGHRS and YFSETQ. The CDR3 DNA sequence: TGCGCCAGCAGCTTGGAGGGATACTCCACAGATACGCAGTATTTT. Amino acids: CASSLEGYSTDTQYF.

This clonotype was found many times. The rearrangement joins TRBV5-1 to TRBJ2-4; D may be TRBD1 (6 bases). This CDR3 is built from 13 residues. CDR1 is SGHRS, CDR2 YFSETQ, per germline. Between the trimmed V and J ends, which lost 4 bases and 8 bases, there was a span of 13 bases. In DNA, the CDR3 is TGCGCCAGCAGCCGCGACAGGTTTGACATTCAGTACTTC. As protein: CASSRDRFDIQYF.

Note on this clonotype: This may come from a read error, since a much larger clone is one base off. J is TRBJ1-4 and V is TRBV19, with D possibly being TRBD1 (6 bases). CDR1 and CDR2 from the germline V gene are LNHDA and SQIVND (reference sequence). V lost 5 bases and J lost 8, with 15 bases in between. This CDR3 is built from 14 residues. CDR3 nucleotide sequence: TGTGCCAGTAGTCCGACAGGAGTGAACGAAAAACTGTTTTTT. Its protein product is CASSPTGVNEKLFF.

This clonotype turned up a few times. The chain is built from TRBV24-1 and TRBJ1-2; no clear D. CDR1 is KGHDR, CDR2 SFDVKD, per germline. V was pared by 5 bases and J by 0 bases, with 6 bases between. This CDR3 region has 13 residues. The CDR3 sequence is CATSVGANYGYTF. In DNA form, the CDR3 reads TGTGCCACCAGTGTCGGGGCTAACTATGGCTACACCTTC.

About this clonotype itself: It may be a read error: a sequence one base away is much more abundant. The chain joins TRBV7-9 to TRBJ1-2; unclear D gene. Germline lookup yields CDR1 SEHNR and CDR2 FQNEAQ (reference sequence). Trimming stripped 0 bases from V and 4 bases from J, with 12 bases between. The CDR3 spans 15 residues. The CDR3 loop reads CASSLAGPAVYGYTF. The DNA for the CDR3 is TGTGCCAGCAGCTTAGCAGGGCCAGCTGTCTATGGCTACACCTTC.

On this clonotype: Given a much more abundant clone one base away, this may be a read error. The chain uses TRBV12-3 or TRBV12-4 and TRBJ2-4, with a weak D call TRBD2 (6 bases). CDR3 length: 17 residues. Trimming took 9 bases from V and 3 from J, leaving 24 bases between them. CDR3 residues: CASSLLTGVVDKNIQYF. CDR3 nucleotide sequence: TGTGCCAGTTCATTACTAACGGGAGTTGTGGACAAAAACATTCAGTACTTC.

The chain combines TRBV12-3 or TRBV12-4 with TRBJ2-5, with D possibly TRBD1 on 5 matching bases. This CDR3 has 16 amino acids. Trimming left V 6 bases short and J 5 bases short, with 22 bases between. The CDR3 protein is CASSPPSGLGRETQYF. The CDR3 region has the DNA TGTGCCAGCAGCCCGCCCTCAGGGCTAGGCAGGGAGACCCAGTACTTC.

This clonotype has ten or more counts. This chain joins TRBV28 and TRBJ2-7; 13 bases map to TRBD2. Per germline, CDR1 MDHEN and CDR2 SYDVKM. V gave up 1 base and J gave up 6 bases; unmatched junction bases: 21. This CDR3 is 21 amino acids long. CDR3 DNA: TGTGCCAGCAGTTTATTGGTCACGACGGGATACCCCGGGACTAGCGGGACCGAGCAGTACTTC. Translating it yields CASSLLVTTGYPGTSGTEQYF.

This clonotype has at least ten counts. The CDR3 is CSARDIRLAFEQFF. As DNA, the CDR3 is TGCAGTGCTAGAGACATACGACTAGCGTTTGAGCAGTTCTTC. The genes are TRBV20-1 and TRBJ2-1, with TRBD2 matching over 8 bases. Germline V CDR1 and CDR2: DFQATT, SNEGSKA (reference sequence). The CDR3 covers 14 residues. V was clipped by 0 bases and J by 9 bases; unmatched bases: 7.

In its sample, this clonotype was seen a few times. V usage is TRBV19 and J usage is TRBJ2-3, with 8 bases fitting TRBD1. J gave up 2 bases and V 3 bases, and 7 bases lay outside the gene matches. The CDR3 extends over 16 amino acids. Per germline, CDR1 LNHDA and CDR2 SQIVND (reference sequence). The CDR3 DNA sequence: TGTGCCAGTAGTATCCAGGGGGCATTCTTCACAGATACGCAGTATTTT. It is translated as CASSIQGAFFTDTQYF.